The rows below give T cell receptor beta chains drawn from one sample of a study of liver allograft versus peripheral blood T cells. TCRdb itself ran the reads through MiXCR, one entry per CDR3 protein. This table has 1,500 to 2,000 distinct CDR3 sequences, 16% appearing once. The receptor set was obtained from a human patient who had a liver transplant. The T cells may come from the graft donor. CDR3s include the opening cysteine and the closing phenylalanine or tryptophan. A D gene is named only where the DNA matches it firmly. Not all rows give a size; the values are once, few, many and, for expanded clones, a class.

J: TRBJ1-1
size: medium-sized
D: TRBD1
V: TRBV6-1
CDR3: CAISGQRNTEAFF
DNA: TGTGCCATCTCGGGACAGAGGAACACTGAAGCTTTCTTT

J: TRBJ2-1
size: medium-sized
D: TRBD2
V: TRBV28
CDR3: CASTNAGSGRVVEQFF
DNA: TGTGCCAGCACCAACGCCGGTAGCGGGAGGGTCGTGGAGCAGTTCTTC

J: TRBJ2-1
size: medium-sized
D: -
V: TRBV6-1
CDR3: CASSRKSPATAAEQFF
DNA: TGTGCCAGCAGTCGAAAAAGCCCGGCCACAGCAGCTGAGCAGTTCTTC

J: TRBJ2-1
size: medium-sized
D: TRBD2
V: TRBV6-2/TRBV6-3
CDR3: CASQAGGTYNEQFF
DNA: TGTGCCAGCCAAGCGGGAGGGACCTACAATGAGCAGTTCTTC

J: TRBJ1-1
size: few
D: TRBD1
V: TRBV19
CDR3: CASSTGQGVTEAFF
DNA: TGTGCCAGTAGTACCGGACAGGGAGTCACTGAAGCTTTCTTT

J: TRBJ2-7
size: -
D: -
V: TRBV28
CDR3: CASSIAGYEQYF
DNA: TGTGCCAGCAGTATCGCGGGATACGAGCAGTACTTC

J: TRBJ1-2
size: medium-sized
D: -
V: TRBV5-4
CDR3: CASSSEGILYGYTF
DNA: TGTGCCAGCAGCTCGGAGGGGATTCTTTATGGCTACACCTTC

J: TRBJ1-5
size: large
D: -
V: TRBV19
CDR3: CASSIRGGGDNQPQHF
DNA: TGTGCCAGTAGTATTCGGGGAGGGGGGGACAATCAGCCCCAGCATTTT

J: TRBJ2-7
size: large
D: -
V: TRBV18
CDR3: CASSPGAAYEQYF
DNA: TGTGCCAGCTCACCAGGTGCCGCCTACGAGCAGTACTTC

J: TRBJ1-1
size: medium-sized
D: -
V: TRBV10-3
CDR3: CAISESVGTGMNTEAFF
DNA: TGTGCCATCAGTGAGTCAGTAGGGACCGGGATGAACACTGAAGCTTTCTTT

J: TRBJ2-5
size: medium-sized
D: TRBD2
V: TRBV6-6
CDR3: CASSYAGRTSGQETQYF
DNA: TGTGCCAGCAGTTACGCCGGTCGGACTAGCGGGCAAGAGACCCAGTACTTC

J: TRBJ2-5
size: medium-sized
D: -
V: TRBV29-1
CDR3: CSYGRQETQYF
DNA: TGCAGCTACGGACGTCAAGAGACCCAGTACTTC

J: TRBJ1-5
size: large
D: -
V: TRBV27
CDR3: CASSLWGNSNQPQHF
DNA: TGTGCCAGCAGTTTATGGGGAAATAGCAATCAGCCCCAGCATTTT